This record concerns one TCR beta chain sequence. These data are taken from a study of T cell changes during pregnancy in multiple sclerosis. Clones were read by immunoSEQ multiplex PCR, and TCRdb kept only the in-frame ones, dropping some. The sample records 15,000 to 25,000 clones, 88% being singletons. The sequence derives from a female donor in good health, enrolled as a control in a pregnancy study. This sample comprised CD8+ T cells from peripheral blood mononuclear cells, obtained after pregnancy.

This chain's CDR3 is CASSFAAGEKLFF. The CDR3 DNA follows: TGTGCCAGCAGTTTTGCTGCTGGCGAAAAACTGTTTTTT. The chain joins TRBV6-6 to TRBJ1-4; D not certain. The germline CDR1 and CDR2 sequences are MNHNY and SVGAGI (reference sequence). The CDR3 extends over 13 amino acids. Trimming cost V 4 bases and J 8 bases, with 11 bases left between them.